The entry that follows covers one T cell receptor beta chain sequence. Sequencing was performed with immunoSEQ multiplex PCR; in TCRdb, only in-frame clones are kept and a portion is missing. The sample has about 130,000 clones, around 93% seen once. V was pared by 0 bases and J by 5 bases, with 19 bases between. Germline V lookup: CDR1 SGHAT, CDR2 FQNNGV. The CDR3 covers 17 residues. This entry comes from a study of control samples from healthy donors and cancer patients. V usage is TRBV11-2 and J usage is TRBJ2-5; D is uncertain. Sequencing input: blood. The sequence was collected from a man aged 18 to 30 in good health. CDR3 amino acids: CASSLDLRPVRGETQYF. CDR3 DNA: TGTGCCAGCAGCTTAGATCTCCGGCCAGTCCGTGGGGAGACCCAGTACTTC.